This is a list of T cell receptor beta chains from one sample in a study of STAT5B mutations in CD4+ large granular lymphocyte leukemia. Assay used: immunoSEQ multiplex PCR; TCRdb lists only in-frame clones, some missing. The repertoire consists of some 38,000 clones, with 70% to 90% occurring once and the leading ten covering around 1.2%. The specimen sequenced was CD4+ T cells from blood buffy coats. Receptors were obtained from a human donor in good health. Each CDR3 is given with its conserved first and last residue. A D gene is named only where the DNA matches it firmly. Size values are once, few and many counts, or a class for expanded clones, and some rows have none.

j_gene: TRBJ2-3
d_gene: NA
abundance: NA
v_gene: TRBV7-8
CDR3aa: CASSSTRDSGFTDTQYF
CDR3nt: TGTGCCAGCAGCTCAACCCGGGATAGCGGTTTCACAGATACGCAGTATTTT

j_gene: TRBJ2-7
d_gene: TRBD2
abundance: NA
v_gene: TRBV10-3
CDR3aa: CAISESEGSGGNPYEQYF
CDR3nt: TGTGCCATCAGTGAGTCCGAGGGAAGCGGGGGGAACCCCTACGAGCAGTACTTC

j_gene: TRBJ1-4
d_gene: NA
abundance: NA
v_gene: TRBV11-2
CDR3aa: CASSYLGEKLFF
CDR3nt: TGTGCCAGCAGCTACTTGGGTGAAAAACTGTTTTTT

j_gene: TRBJ1-1
d_gene: TRBD1
abundance: NA
v_gene: TRBV6-5
CDR3aa: CASSYGQGAGTEAFF
CDR3nt: TGTGCCAGCAGTTACGGGCAGGGGGCAGGTACTGAAGCTTTCTTT

j_gene: TRBJ2-5
d_gene: NA
abundance: NA
v_gene: TRBV5-1
CDR3aa: CASSLDTGEETQYF
CDR3nt: TGCGCCAGCAGCTTGGACACGGGGGAAGAGACCCAGTACTTC

j_gene: TRBJ2-1
d_gene: TRBD1
abundance: NA
v_gene: TRBV29-1
CDR3aa: CSVEGGQVSSYNEQFF
CDR3nt: TGCAGCGTTGAAGGGGGACAGGTGAGCTCCTACAATGAGCAGTTCTTC

j_gene: TRBJ2-3
d_gene: TRBD1
abundance: NA
v_gene: TRBV6-6
CDR3aa: CASSPGGRTDTQYF
CDR3nt: TGTGCCAGCAGCCCAGGGGGCAGAACAGATACGCAGTATTTT

j_gene: TRBJ1-2
d_gene: NA
abundance: few
v_gene: TRBV5-4
CDR3aa: CASSFGGQGYGYTF
CDR3nt: TGTGCCAGCAGCTTCGGGGGGCAGGGCTATGGCTACACCTTC

j_gene: TRBJ2-7
d_gene: NA
abundance: NA
v_gene: TRBV11-3
CDR3aa: CASSLVGEQYF
CDR3nt: TGTGCCAGCAGCTTAGTTGGGGAGCAGTACTTC

j_gene: TRBJ2-3
d_gene: NA
abundance: once
v_gene: TRBV2
CDR3aa: CASRKTGTTDTQYF
CDR3nt: TGTGCCAGCAGGAAGACAGGGACTACAGATACGCAGTATTTT

j_gene: TRBJ1-5
d_gene: TRBD1
abundance: NA
v_gene: TRBV28
CDR3aa: CASSPPGQGSQPQHF
CDR3nt: TGTGCCAGCAGCCCGCCGGGACAGGGATCTCAGCCCCAGCATTTT

j_gene: TRBJ1-2
d_gene: TRBD1
abundance: NA
v_gene: TRBV7-2
CDR3aa: CASSFTGVYGYTF
CDR3nt: TGTGCCAGCAGCTTCACAGGGGTTTATGGCTACACCTTC

j_gene: TRBJ2-2
d_gene: NA
abundance: NA
v_gene: TRBV6-1
CDR3aa: CASISEGGKGGELFF
CDR3nt: TGTGCCAGCATCTCGGAGGGGGGGAAAGGCGGGGAGCTGTTTTTT

j_gene: TRBJ2-2
d_gene: TRBD1
abundance: NA
v_gene: TRBV7-2
CDR3aa: CASNPTGTGELFF
CDR3nt: TGTGCCAGCAACCCGACAGGGACCGGGGAGCTGTTTTTT

j_gene: TRBJ2-5
d_gene: NA
abundance: NA
v_gene: TRBV7-2
CDR3aa: CASSFSWGETQYF
CDR3nt: TGTGCCAGCAGCTTTAGTTGGGGAGAGACCCAGTACTTC

j_gene: TRBJ2-3
d_gene: TRBD1
abundance: NA
v_gene: TRBV5-8
CDR3aa: CASSRGQSSTDTQYF
CDR3nt: TGTGCCAGCAGCCGGGGACAGTCTAGCACAGATACGCAGTATTTT

j_gene: TRBJ2-7
d_gene: NA
abundance: few
v_gene: TRBV4-1
CDR3aa: CASSQDGEIGEQYF
CDR3nt: TGCGCCAGCAGCCAAGACGGGGAGATCGGCGAGCAGTACTTC

j_gene: TRBJ1-4
d_gene: TRBD1
abundance: NA
v_gene: TRBV6-6
CDR3aa: CASSGTEATNEKLFF
CDR3nt: TGTGCCAGCAGTGGGACAGAGGCAACTAATGAAAAACTGTTTTTT

j_gene: TRBJ2-7
d_gene: NA
abundance: NA
v_gene: TRBV6-5
CDR3aa: CASSYLGVSYEQYF
CDR3nt: TGTGCCAGCAGTTACCTAGGGGTCTCCTACGAGCAGTACTTC

j_gene: TRBJ2-7
d_gene: TRBD1
abundance: NA
v_gene: TRBV19
CDR3aa: CASSRDRGFFNSYEQYF
CDR3nt: TGTGCCAGTAGCAGGGACAGGGGCTTTTTTAACTCCTACGAGCAGTACTTC

j_gene: TRBJ2-1
d_gene: TRBD1
abundance: NA
v_gene: TRBV28
CDR3aa: CASSLPDRTYNEQFF
CDR3nt: TGTGCCAGCAGTTTACCGGACAGGACCTACAATGAGCAGTTCTTC

j_gene: TRBJ2-7
d_gene: NA
abundance: once
v_gene: TRBV18
CDR3aa: CASSPPGQGPSYEQYF
CDR3nt: TGTGCCAGCTCACCGCCGGGGCAGGGCCCCTCCTACGAGCAGTACTTC

j_gene: TRBJ2-5
d_gene: TRBD2
abundance: NA
v_gene: TRBV7-8
CDR3aa: CASSLEAGQQETQYF
CDR3nt: TGTGCCAGCAGCTTAGAAGCGGGGCAGCAAGAGACCCAGTACTTC

j_gene: TRBJ1-2
d_gene: NA
abundance: NA
v_gene: TRBV23-1
CDR3aa: CASSLPGAGGYTF
CDR3nt: TGCGCCAGCAGTCTCCCAGGTGCGGGTGGCTACACCTTC

j_gene: TRBJ2-3
d_gene: NA
abundance: once
v_gene: TRBV30
CDR3aa: CAWRKTAGSTDTQYF
CDR3nt: TGTGCCTGGAGAAAGACCGCTGGAAGCACAGATACGCAGTATTTT

j_gene: TRBJ2-5
d_gene: TRBD1
abundance: NA
v_gene: TRBV7-9
CDR3aa: CASRSDRGPETQYF
CDR3nt: TGTGCCAGCAGATCGGACAGGGGGCCGGAGACCCAGTACTTC

j_gene: TRBJ1-5
d_gene: NA
abundance: NA
v_gene: TRBV18
CDR3aa: CASSPPGAPGQPQHF
CDR3nt: TGTGCCAGCTCACCCCCAGGAGCTCCCGGACAGCCCCAGCATTTT

j_gene: TRBJ1-1
d_gene: NA
abundance: NA
v_gene: TRBV5-1
CDR3aa: CASSFGTGVLNTEAFF
CDR3nt: TGCGCCAGCAGTTTTGGCACGGGGGTGCTGAACACTGAAGCTTTCTTT

j_gene: TRBJ1-4
d_gene: NA
abundance: NA
v_gene: TRBV19
CDR3aa: CASNPADATNEKLFF
CDR3nt: TGTGCCAGTAATCCGGCCGATGCAACTAATGAAAAACTGTTTTTT

j_gene: TRBJ2-3
d_gene: NA
abundance: NA
v_gene: TRBV6-1
CDR3aa: CASSAGDGGDTQYF
CDR3nt: TGTGCCAGCAGTGCAGGGGATGGAGGAGATACGCAGTATTTT

j_gene: TRBJ2-2
d_gene: TRBD2
abundance: NA
v_gene: TRBV6-4
CDR3aa: CASSELPAGGGELFF
CDR3nt: TGTGCCAGCAGTGAACTCCCAGCGGGAGGAGGAGAGCTGTTTTTT

j_gene: TRBJ2-5
d_gene: TRBD2
abundance: NA
v_gene: TRBV5-4
CDR3aa: CASSQSAGALQETQYF
CDR3nt: TGTGCCAGCAGCCAATCAGCGGGAGCCCTTCAAGAGACCCAGTACTTC

j_gene: TRBJ1-4
d_gene: NA
abundance: NA
v_gene: TRBV2
CDR3aa: CASSELVNEKLFF
CDR3nt: TGTGCCAGCAGTGAACTAGTGAATGAAAAACTGTTTTTT

j_gene: TRBJ1-3
d_gene: NA
abundance: NA
v_gene: TRBV5-1
CDR3aa: CASSLGTPGDTIYF
CDR3nt: TGCGCCAGCAGCTTGGGGACACCCGGCGACACCATATATTTT

j_gene: TRBJ1-2
d_gene: TRBD1
abundance: NA
v_gene: TRBV11-3
CDR3aa: CASSPTGFYGYTF
CDR3nt: TGTGCCAGCAGCCCGACAGGGTTCTATGGCTACACCTTC

j_gene: TRBJ1-4
d_gene: TRBD1
abundance: NA
v_gene: TRBV27
CDR3aa: CASSLSNPGQGSFITTATNEKLFF
CDR3nt: TGTGCCAGCAGTTTATCTAACCCGGGACAGGGGAGTTTTATCACTACCGCAACTAATGAAAAACTGTTTTTT

j_gene: TRBJ1-3
d_gene: NA
abundance: NA
v_gene: TRBV27
CDR3aa: CASSLAGGGNTIYF
CDR3nt: TGTGCCAGCAGTTTGGCGGGAGGAGGAAACACCATATATTTT

j_gene: TRBJ1-5
d_gene: TRBD1
abundance: NA
v_gene: TRBV10-1
CDR3aa: CARVSGQGPNQPQHF
CDR3nt: TGCGCCAGAGTGAGCGGACAGGGGCCCAATCAGCCCCAGCATTTT

j_gene: TRBJ1-2
d_gene: TRBD1
abundance: NA
v_gene: TRBV4-1
CDR3aa: CASSQESGTGQIYGYTF
CDR3nt: TGCGCCAGCAGCCAAGAATCCGGGACAGGCCAAATCTATGGCTACACCTTC

j_gene: TRBJ2-3
d_gene: NA
abundance: NA
v_gene: TRBV6-5
CDR3aa: CASLSNGADTQYF
CDR3nt: TGTGCCAGCCTATCAAACGGTGCAGATACGCAGTATTTT

j_gene: TRBJ2-3
d_gene: TRBD2
abundance: NA
v_gene: TRBV7-3
CDR3aa: CASSYRAGGGTDTQYF
CDR3nt: TGTGCCAGCAGCTATCGAGCGGGAGGGGGCACAGATACGCAGTATTTT

j_gene: TRBJ2-7
d_gene: TRBD1
abundance: NA
v_gene: TRBV19
CDR3aa: CASRPPGTGNPYEQYF
CDR3nt: TGTGCCAGTAGGCCACCCGGGACAGGGAATCCCTACGAGCAGTACTTC

j_gene: TRBJ1-1
d_gene: TRBD1
abundance: NA
v_gene: TRBV18
CDR3aa: CASSPRTGGNPNTEAFF
CDR3nt: TGTGCCAGCTCACCGAGGACAGGGGGCAATCCGAACACTGAAGCTTTCTTT

j_gene: TRBJ1-6
d_gene: TRBD1
abundance: NA
v_gene: TRBV29-1
CDR3aa: CSDIDRGTYNSPLHF
CDR3nt: TGCAGCGACATAGACAGGGGGACGTATAATTCACCCCTCCACTTT

j_gene: TRBJ2-1
d_gene: TRBD2
abundance: NA
v_gene: TRBV28
CDR3aa: CASSLISTSGRGDEQFF
CDR3nt: TGTGCCAGCAGTTTGATTTCCACTAGCGGGAGAGGTGATGAGCAGTTCTTC

j_gene: TRBJ2-7
d_gene: NA
abundance: NA
v_gene: TRBV6-5
CDR3aa: CASSSGTASSYEQYF
CDR3nt: TGTGCCAGCAGTTCCGGGACGGCGAGCTCCTACGAGCAGTACTTC

j_gene: TRBJ2-1
d_gene: NA
abundance: NA
v_gene: TRBV7-2
CDR3aa: CASDPGASYNEQFF
CDR3nt: TGTGCCAGCGATCCCGGGGCCTCCTACAATGAGCAGTTCTTC

j_gene: TRBJ2-2
d_gene: NA
abundance: NA
v_gene: TRBV5-4
CDR3aa: CASSLVGAGELFF
CDR3nt: TGTGCCAGCAGCTTGGTAGGCGCCGGGGAGCTGTTTTTT

j_gene: TRBJ1-2
d_gene: NA
abundance: few
v_gene: TRBV19
CDR3aa: CASRYSAGFAYGYTF
CDR3nt: TGTGCCAGTAGATATAGCGCGGGGTTTGCTTATGGCTACACCTTC

j_gene: TRBJ2-3
d_gene: NA
abundance: NA
v_gene: TRBV29-1
CDR3aa: CSVSLPDTQYF
CDR3nt: TGCAGCGTGAGCCTACCAGATACGCAGTATTTT

j_gene: TRBJ1-1
d_gene: TRBD1
abundance: NA
v_gene: TRBV5-1
CDR3aa: CASSRETGKGDTEAFF
CDR3nt: TGCGCCAGCAGCAGAGAGACAGGGAAGGGGGACACTGAAGCTTTCTTT

j_gene: TRBJ2-3
d_gene: NA
abundance: NA
v_gene: TRBV7-7
CDR3aa: CASSYTGSNTDTQYF
CDR3nt: TGTGCCAGCAGCTATACAGGGTCTAACACAGATACGCAGTATTTT

j_gene: TRBJ1-6
d_gene: NA
abundance: few
v_gene: TRBV19
CDR3aa: CATKQQGTDNSPLHF
CDR3nt: TGTGCCACTAAACAACAGGGAACGGATAATTCACCCCTCCACTTT

j_gene: TRBJ1-5
d_gene: TRBD1
abundance: once
v_gene: TRBV18
CDR3aa: CASSQGQARNQPQHF
CDR3nt: TGTGCCAGCTCACAAGGACAGGCTCGGAATCAGCCCCAGCATTTT

j_gene: TRBJ2-7
d_gene: NA
abundance: once
v_gene: TRBV6-5
CDR3aa: CASSYSGTLSYEQYF
CDR3nt: TGTGCCAGCAGTTACTCTGGCACCCTCTCCTACGAGCAGTACTTC

j_gene: TRBJ1-1
d_gene: NA
abundance: NA
v_gene: TRBV30
CDR3aa: CAWSLWDTPNTEAFF
CDR3nt: TGTGCCTGGAGTCTGTGGGACACACCGAACACTGAAGCTTTCTTT

j_gene: TRBJ1-3
d_gene: NA
abundance: NA
v_gene: TRBV7-8
CDR3aa: CASSLTDASSGNTIYF
CDR3nt: TGTGCCAGCAGCTTAACAGATGCTAGCTCTGGAAACACCATATATTTT

j_gene: TRBJ1-5
d_gene: NA
abundance: few
v_gene: TRBV2
CDR3aa: CASSTGASLAQHF
CDR3nt: TGTGCCAGCAGTACCGGGGCCAGCCTGGCCCAGCATTTT

j_gene: TRBJ1-1
d_gene: NA
abundance: few
v_gene: TRBV2
CDR3aa: CASSLARGVTEAFF
CDR3nt: TGTGCCAGCAGCCTGGCAAGGGGGGTCACTGAAGCTTTCTTT